What follows describes a single T cell receptor (beta chain). Profiling relied on immunoSEQ multiplex PCR, and the TCRdb table lists in-frame clones only, not all of them. The profile shows roughly 130,000 clones, 85% to 90% of them singletons. Germline assignment: CDR1 SNHLY and CDR2 FYNNEI. The CDR3 spans 15 residues. V was pared by 5 bases and J by 1 base, with 5 bases of the junction left unmatched. The data are from a study of cytomegalovirus exposure and HLA in healthy donors. The TCR was taken from a man aged 30 to 45 in good health and CMV-seronegative. The chain recombines TRBV2 with TRBJ2-7; 10 bases fit TRBD1. Input material: PBMCs. The CDR3 loop reads CASSRPGQGSYEQYF. The CDR3 bases are TGTGCCAGCAGTAGACCGGGACAGGGGTCCTACGAGCAGTACTTC.